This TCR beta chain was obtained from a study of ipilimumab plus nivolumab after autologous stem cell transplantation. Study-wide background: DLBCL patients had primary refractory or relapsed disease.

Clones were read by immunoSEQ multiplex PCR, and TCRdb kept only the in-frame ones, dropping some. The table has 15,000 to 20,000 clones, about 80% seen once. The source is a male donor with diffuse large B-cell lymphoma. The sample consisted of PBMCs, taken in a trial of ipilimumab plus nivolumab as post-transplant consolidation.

CDR3 sequence (DNA): TGTGCCAGCAGTTTTATCTTAAATCAGCCCCAGCATTTT. Encoded protein: CASSFILNQPQHF. This chain joins TRBV27 and TRBJ1-5, with unresolved D. CDR1 is MNHEY and CDR2 is SMNVEV in the germline V gene (reference sequence). The CDR3 extends over 13 amino acids. V was cut by 3 bases and J by 4 bases, with 7 bases left in between.